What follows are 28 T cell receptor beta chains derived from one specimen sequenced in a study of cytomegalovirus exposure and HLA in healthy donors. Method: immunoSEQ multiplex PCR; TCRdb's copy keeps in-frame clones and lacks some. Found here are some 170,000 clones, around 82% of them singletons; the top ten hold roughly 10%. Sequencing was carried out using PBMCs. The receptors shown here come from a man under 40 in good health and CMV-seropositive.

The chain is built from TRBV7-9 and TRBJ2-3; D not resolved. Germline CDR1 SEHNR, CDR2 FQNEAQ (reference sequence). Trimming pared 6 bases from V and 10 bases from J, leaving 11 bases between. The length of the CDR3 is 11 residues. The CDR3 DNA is TGTGCCAGCAGGAGACTGGAGTCGCAGTATTTT. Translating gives CASRRLESQYF.

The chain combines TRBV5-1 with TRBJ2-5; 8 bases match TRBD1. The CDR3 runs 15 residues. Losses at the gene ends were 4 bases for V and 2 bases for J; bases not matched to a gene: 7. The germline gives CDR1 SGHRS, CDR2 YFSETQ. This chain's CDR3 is CASSPQDRVQETQYF. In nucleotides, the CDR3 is TGCGCCAGCAGCCCCCAGGACAGGGTGCAAGAGACCCAGTACTTC.

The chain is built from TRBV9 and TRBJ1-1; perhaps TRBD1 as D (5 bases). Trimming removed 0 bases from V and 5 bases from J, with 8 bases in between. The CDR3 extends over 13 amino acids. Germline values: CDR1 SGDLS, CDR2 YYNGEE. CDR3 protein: CASSVEGATEAFF. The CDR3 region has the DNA TGTGCCAGCAGCGTAGAAGGGGCGACTGAAGCTTTCTTT.

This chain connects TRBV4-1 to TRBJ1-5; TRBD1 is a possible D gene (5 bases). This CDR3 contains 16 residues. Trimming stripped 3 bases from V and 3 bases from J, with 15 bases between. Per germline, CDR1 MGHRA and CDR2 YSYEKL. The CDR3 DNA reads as TGCGCCAGCAGCCAGTATCCCAGGGAAGTCAATCAGCCCCAGCATTTT. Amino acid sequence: CASSQYPREVNQPQHF.

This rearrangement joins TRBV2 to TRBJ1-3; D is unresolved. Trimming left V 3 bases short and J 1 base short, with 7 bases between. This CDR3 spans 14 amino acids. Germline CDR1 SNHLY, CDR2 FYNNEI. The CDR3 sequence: CASSDRRSGNTIYF. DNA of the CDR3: TGTGCCAGCAGTGACCGCAGGTCTGGAAACACCATATATTTT. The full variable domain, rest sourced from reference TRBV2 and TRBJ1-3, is EPEVTQTPSHQVTQMGQEVILRCVPISNHLYFYWYRQILGQKVEFLVSFYNNEISEKSEIFDDQFSVERPDGSNFTLKIRSTKLEDSAMYFCASSDRRSGNTIYFGEGSWLTVV.

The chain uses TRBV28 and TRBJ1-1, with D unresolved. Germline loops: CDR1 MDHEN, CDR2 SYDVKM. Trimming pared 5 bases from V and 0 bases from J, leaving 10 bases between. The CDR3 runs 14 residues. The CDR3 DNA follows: TGTGCCAGCAGTCCGGGAACCTTGAACACTGAAGCTTTCTTT. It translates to CASSPGTLNTEAFF.

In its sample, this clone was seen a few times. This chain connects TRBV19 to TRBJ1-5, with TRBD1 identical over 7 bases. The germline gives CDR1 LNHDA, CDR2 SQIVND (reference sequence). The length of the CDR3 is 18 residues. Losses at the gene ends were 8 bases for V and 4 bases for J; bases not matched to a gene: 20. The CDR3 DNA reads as TGTGCCAGTGGGGGCAGTTTCCGAGACAGGGTTTTTAATCAGCCCCAGCATTTT. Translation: CASGGSFRDRVFNQPQHF.

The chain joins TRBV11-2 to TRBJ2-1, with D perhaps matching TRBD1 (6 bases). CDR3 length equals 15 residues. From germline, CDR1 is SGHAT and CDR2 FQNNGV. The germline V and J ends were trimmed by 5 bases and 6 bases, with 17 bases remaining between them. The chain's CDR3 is CASSPGWGPLNEQFF. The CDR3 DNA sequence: TGTGCCAGCAGCCCCGGCTGGGGGCCTCTCAATGAGCAGTTCTTC.

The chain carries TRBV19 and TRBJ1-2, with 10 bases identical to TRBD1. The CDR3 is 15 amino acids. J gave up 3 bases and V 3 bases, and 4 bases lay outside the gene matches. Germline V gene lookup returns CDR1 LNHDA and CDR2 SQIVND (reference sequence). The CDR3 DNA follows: TGTGCCAGTAGTATCCCCGGGACAGGGGACTATGGCTACACCTTC. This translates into CASSIPGTGDYGYTF.

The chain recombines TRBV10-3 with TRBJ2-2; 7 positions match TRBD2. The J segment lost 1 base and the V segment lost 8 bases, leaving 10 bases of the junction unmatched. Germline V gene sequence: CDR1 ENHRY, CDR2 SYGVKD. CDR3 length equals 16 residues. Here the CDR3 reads CAISVSKRGNTGELFF. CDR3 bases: TGTGCCATCTCCGTCTCAAAGCGGGGGAACACCGGGGAGCTGTTTTTT.

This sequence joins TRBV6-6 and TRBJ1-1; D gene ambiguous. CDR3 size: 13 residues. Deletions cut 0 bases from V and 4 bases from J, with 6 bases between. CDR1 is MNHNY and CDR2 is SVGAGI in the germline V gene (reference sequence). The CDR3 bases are TGTGCCAGCAGTTACTCGAGGAGCACTGAAGCTTTCTTT. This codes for CASSYSRSTEAFF.

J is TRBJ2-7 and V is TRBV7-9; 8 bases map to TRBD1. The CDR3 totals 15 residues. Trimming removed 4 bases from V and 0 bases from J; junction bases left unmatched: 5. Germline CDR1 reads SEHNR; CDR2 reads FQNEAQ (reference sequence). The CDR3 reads CASSYRTGSSYEQYF. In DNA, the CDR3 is TGTGCCAGCAGCTACAGGACAGGGAGCTCCTACGAGCAGTACTTC. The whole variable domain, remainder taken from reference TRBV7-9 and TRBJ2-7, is DTGVSQNPRHKITKRGQNVTFRCDPISEHNRLYWYRQTLGQGPEFLTYFQNEAQLEKSRLLSDRFSAERPKGSFSTLEIQRTEQGDSAMYLCASSYRTGSSYEQYFGPGTRLTVT.

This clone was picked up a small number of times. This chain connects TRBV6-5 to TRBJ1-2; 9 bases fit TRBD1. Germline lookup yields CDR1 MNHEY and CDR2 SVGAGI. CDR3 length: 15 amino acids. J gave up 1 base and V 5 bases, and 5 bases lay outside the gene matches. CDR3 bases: TGTGCCAGCAGTAATACAGGGGGCGGTAACTATGGCTACACCTTC. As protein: CASSNTGGGNYGYTF.

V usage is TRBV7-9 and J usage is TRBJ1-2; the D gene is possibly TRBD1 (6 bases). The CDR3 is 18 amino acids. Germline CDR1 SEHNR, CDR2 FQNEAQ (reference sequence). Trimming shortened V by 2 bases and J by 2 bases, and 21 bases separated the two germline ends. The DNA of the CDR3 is TGTGCCAGCAGCTTAACGCCCGGGGGGGGCGCGGAGAACTATGGCTACACCTTC. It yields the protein CASSLTPGGGAENYGYTF. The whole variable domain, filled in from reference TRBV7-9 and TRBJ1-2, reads DTGVSQNPRHKITKRGQNVTFRCDPISEHNRLYWYRQTLGQGPEFLTYFQNEAQLEKSRLLSDRFSAERPKGSFSTLEIQRTEQGDSAMYLCASSLTPGGGAENYGYTFGSGTRLTVV.

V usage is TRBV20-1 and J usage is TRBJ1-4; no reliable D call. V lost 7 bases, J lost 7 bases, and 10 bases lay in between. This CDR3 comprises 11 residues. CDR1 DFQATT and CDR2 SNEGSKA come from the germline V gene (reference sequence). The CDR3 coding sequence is TGCAGTGTCCTTAGATTTGAAAAACTGTTTTTT. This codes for CSVLRFEKLFF.

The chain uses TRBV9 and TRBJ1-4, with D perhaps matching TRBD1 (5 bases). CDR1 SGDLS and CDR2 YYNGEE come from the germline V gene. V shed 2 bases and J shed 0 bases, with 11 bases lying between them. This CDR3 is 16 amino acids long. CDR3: CASSVGADSTNEKLFF. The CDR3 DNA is TGTGCCAGCAGCGTTGGGGCAGACTCAACTAATGAAAAACTGTTTTTT.

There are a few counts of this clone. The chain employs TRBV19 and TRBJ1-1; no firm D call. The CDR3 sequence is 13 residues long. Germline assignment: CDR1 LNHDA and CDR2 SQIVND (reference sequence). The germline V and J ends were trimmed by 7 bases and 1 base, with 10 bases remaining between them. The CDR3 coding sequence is TGTGCCAGTAAGATGACTGAGAACACTGAAGCTTTCTTT. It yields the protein CASKMTENTEAFF. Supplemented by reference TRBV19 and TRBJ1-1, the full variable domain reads DGGITQSPKYLFRKEGQNVTLSCEQNLNHDAMYWYRQDPGQGLRLIYYSQIVNDFQKGDIAEGYSVSREKKESFPLTVTSAQKNPTAFYLCASKMTENTEAFFGQGTRLTVV.

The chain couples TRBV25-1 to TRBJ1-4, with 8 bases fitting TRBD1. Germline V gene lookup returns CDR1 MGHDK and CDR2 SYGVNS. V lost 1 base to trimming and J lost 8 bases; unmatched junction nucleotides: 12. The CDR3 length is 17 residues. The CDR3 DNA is TGTGCCAGCAGTGAATCTGGCAGGGGGCTTTTAAAAGAAAAACTGTTTTTT. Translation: CASSESGRGLLKEKLFF.

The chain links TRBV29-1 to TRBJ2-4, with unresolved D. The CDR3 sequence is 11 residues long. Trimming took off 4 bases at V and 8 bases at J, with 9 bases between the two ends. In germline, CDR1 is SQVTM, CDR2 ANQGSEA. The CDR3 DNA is TGCAGCGTTGCTACCTACGACATTCAGTACTTC. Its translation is CSVATYDIQYF.

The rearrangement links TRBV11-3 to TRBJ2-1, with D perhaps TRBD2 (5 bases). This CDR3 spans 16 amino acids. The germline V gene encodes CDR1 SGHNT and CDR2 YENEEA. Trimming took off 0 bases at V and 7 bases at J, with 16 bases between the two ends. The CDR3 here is CASSLDGSWSINEQFF. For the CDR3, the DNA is TGTGCCAGCAGCTTAGATGGGAGTTGGTCCATTAATGAGCAGTTCTTC.

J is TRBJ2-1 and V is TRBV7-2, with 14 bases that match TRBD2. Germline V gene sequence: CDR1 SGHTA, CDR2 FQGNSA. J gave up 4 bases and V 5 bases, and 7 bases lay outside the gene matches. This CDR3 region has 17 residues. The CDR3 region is CASSPRTSGGPYNEQFF. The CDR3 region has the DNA TGTGCCAGCAGCCCGAGGACTAGCGGGGGGCCTTACAATGAGCAGTTCTTC.

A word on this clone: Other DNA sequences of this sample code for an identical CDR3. The CDR3 nucleotides read TGTGCCAGCAGCTCGGGACAGGGTCGGGAGCAGTACTTC. Protein: CASSSGQGREQYF. V and J are TRBV7-3 and TRBJ2-7; 9 nucleotides align to TRBD1. CDR3 size: 13 residues. J lost 7 bases, V lost 4 bases, and 5 bases had no gene match. In germline, CDR1 is SGHTA, CDR2 FQGTGA.

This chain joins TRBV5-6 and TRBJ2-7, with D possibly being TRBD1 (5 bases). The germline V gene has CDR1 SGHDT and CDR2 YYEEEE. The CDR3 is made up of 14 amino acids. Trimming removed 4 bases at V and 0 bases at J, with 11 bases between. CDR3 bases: TGTGCCAGCAGCCACCAGACAGTCTCCTACGAGCAGTACTTC. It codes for CASSHQTVSYEQYF.

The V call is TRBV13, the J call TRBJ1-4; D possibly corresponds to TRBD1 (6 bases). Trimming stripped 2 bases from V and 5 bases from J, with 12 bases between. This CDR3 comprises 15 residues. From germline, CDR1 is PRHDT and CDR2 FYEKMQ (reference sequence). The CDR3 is CASSLLSQGNEKLFF. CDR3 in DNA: TGTGCCAGCAGCTTACTCTCACAGGGAAATGAAAAACTGTTTTTT.

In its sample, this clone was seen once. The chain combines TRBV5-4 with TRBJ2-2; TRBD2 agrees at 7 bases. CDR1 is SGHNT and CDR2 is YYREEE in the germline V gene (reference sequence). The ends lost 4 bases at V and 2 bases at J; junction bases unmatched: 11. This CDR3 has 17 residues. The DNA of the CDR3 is TGTGCCAGCAGCCCCCGAGGTTGGGGGGGAAACACCGGGGAGCTGTTTTTT. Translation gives CASSPRGWGGNTGELFF.

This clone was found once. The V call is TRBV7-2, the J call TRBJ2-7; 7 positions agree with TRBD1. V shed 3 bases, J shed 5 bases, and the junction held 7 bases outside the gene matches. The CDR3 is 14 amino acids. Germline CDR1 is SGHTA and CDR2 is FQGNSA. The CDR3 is CASSFGQVPHEQYF. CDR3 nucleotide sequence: TGTGCCAGCAGCTTCGGACAGGTTCCCCACGAGCAGTACTTC.

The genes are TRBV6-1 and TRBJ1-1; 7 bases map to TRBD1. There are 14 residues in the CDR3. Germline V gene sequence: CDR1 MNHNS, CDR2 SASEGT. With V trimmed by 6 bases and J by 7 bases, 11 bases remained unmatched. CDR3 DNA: TGTGCCAGCAGGAGAACAGGGGAATCCGGTGAAGCTTTCTTT. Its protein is CASRRTGESGEAFF.

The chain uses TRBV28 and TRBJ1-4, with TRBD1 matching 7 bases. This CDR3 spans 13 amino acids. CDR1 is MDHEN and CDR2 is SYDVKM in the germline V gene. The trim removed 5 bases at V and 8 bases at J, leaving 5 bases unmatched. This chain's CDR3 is CASSGTVREKLFF. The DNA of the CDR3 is TGTGCCAGCAGTGGGACAGTTAGGGAAAAACTGTTTTTT. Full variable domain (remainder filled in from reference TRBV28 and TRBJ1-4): DVKVTQSSRYLVKRTGEKVFLECVQDMDHENMFWYRQDPGLGLRLIYFSYDVKMKEKGDIPEGYSVSREKKERFSLILESASTNQTSMYLCASSGTVREKLFFGSGTQLSVL.